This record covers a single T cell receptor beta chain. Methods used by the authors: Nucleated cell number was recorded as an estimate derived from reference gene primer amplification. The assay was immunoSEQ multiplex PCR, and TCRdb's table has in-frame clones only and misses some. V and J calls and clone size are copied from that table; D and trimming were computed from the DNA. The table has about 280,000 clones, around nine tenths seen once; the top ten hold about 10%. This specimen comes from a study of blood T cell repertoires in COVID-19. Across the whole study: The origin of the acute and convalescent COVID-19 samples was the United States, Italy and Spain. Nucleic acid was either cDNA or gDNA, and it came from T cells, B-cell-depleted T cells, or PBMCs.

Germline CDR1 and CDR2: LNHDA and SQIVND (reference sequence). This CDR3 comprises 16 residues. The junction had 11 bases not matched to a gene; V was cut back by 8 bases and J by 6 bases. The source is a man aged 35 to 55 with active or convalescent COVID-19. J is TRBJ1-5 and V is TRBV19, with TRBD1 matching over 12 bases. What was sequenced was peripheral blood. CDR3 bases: TGTGCCAGTCCTCCTCCGGGACAGGGGGCTGGTCAGCCCCAGCATTTT. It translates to CASPPPGQGAGQPQHF.